This passage covers 18 T cell receptor beta chains from one sample sequenced in a study of technical replicates of blood from a handful of donors. Libraries were prepared by immunoSEQ multiplex PCR; TCRdb keeps only in-frame clonotypes and omits some of them. There are approximately 75,000 clones in the sample; about 97% occur only once, and approximately 0.18% lies in the top ten. The source material was T cells isolated from PBMCs. These receptor sequences come from a human donor in good health.

The rearrangement joins TRBV27 to TRBJ2-7; 11 bases are a match to TRBD2. V dropped 5 bases and J dropped 3; count of bases not matched to a gene: 6. Germline-derived CDR1 and CDR2 are MNHEY and SMNVEV (reference sequence). This CDR3 region has 15 residues. The CDR3 DNA sequence: TGTGCCAGCAGTCGTACCGGGACTAGCGGCTACGAGCAGTACTTC. Its protein product is CASSRTGTSGYEQYF.

This sequence joins TRBV19 and TRBJ1-2; the D gene is possibly TRBD1 (6 bases). V lost 10 bases and J 1 base, leaving 22 bases between the germline ends. This CDR3 contains 16 residues. CDR1 and CDR2 (germline): LNHDA, SQIVND (reference sequence). DNA of the CDR3: TGTGCCACCTTGCCCTCGTGGACAGCGATTAACTATGGCTACACCTTC. This codes for CATLPSWTAINYGYTF.

This chain joins TRBV29-1 and TRBJ2-1; 7 nucleotides match TRBD1. The CDR3 loop spans 15 amino acids. Germline CDR1 and CDR2: SQVTM and ANQGSEA. With V trimmed by 8 bases and J by 0 bases, 10 bases remained unmatched. The CDR3 reads CSTDGTASSYNEQFF. CDR3 nucleotides: TGCAGCACAGACGGGACAGCCAGCTCCTACAATGAGCAGTTCTTC.

This clone was found a few times. This chain uses TRBV6-1 with TRBJ1-1; D gene uncertain. Trimming cost V 4 bases and J 7 bases, with 10 bases left between them. Per the germline V gene, CDR1 is MNHNS and CDR2 is SASEGT. The CDR3 runs to 12 residues. The CDR3 sequence is CASSVSGSEAFF. The CDR3 bases are TGTGCCAGCAGTGTCTCGGGGAGTGAAGCTTTCTTT.

The V gene is TRBV27, the J gene TRBJ2-5; a possible D gene is TRBD1 (5 bases). Germline V gene data show CDR1 as MNHEY and CDR2 as SMNVEV (reference sequence). The CDR3 length is 15 residues. The V end was cut by 5 bases, the J end by 4 bases, with 17 bases between. CDR3 DNA sequence: TGTGCCAGCAGTCCTCTTTCGACAGACGGAGAGACCCAGTACTTC. It yields the protein CASSPLSTDGETQYF.

V is TRBV30 and J is TRBJ2-3; the match to TRBD1 covers 11 bases. Trimming removed 5 bases from V and 5 bases from J; junction bases left unmatched: 3. The CDR3 runs to 13 residues. Germline assignment: CDR1 GTSNPN and CDR2 SVGIG (reference sequence). The CDR3 here is CAWWTGGRDTQYF. CDR3 nucleotides: TGTGCCTGGTGGACAGGGGGCAGAGATACGCAGTATTTT.

V and J are TRBV28 and TRBJ1-2; 9 bases agree with TRBD1. CDR1 is MDHEN and CDR2 is SYDVKM in the germline V gene. Trimming at V came to 6 bases and at J to 3 bases, leaving 8 bases not matched to a gene. CDR3 size: 15 residues. CDR3 amino acids: CASRPPGQGHYGYTF. CDR3 DNA: TGTGCCAGCAGACCTCCGGGACAGGGTCACTATGGCTACACCTTC.

The J gene is TRBJ2-2, the V gene TRBV11-2; D is perhaps TRBD2 (6 bases). Trimming cost V 3 bases and J 1 base, with 9 bases left between them. Germline lookup yields CDR1 SGHAT and CDR2 FQNNGV. The CDR3 runs to 15 residues. The CDR3 DNA reads as TGTGCCAGCAGCTTGGGGCGGGGGAACACCGGGGAGCTGTTTTTT. The encoded protein is CASSLGRGNTGELFF.

This chain uses TRBV10-3 with TRBJ2-5, with 10 bases matching TRBD2. Germline trimming cut 6 bases from V and 3 bases from J; bases unmatched to any gene: 10. Germline CDR1 reads ENHRY; CDR2 reads SYGVKD. The CDR3 has 16 residues. The DNA for the CDR3 is TGTGCCATCAGCATAAGAGCTAGCGGGAGTAAAGAGACCCAGTACTTC. Its translation is CAISIRASGSKETQYF.

This chain joins TRBV4-1 and TRBJ1-1; no clear D. CDR1 and CDR2 (germline): MGHRA, YSYEKL. The CDR3 has 14 residues. V was shortened by 3 bases and J by 1 base, with 9 bases between the two germline ends. CDR3 sequence (DNA): TGCGCCAGCAGCCATGAGGGAAAGAACACTGAAGCTTTCTTT. Translating gives CASSHEGKNTEAFF.

This clone appeared a single time. This chain joins TRBV29-1 and TRBJ2-3; 8 bases are shared with TRBD2. The germline CDR1 and CDR2 sequences are SQVTM and ANQGSEA. This CDR3 has 12 residues. The ends lost 5 bases at V and 5 bases at J; junction bases unmatched: 3. DNA for the CDR3: TGCAGCGTTACGGGAGGGAAAGATACGCAGTATTTT. This codes for CSVTGGKDTQYF.

The rearrangement joins TRBV5-1 to TRBJ2-7, with TRBD1 as a possible D gene (7 bases). Trimming took off 3 bases at V and 5 bases at J, with 27 bases between the two ends. The CDR3 contains 18 residues. Germline V gives CDR1 SGHRS, CDR2 YFSETQ. CDR3 sequence: CASSSQLDREVTVDEQYF. CDR3 DNA: TGCGCCAGCAGCTCACAGTTAGACAGGGAGGTAACGGTGGACGAGCAGTACTTC.

This rearrangement joins TRBV28 to TRBJ1-2; D not certain. CDR1 MDHEN and CDR2 SYDVKM come from the germline V gene. The CDR3 runs to 12 residues. Trimming took off 6 bases at V and 8 bases at J, with 13 bases between the two ends. As DNA, the CDR3 is TGTGCCAGCAGAGCATCGACGGGAGGCTACACCTTC. Translation: CASRASTGGYTF.

The J gene is TRBJ2-2, the V gene TRBV5-1; TRBD2 aligns across 12 bases. Unmatched junction bases numbered 5, after V lost 3 bases and J lost 5 bases. The CDR3 is 16 residues long. The germline CDR1 and CDR2 sequences are SGHRS and YFSETQ. The CDR3 protein is CASSYTGLAGTGELFF. Written as DNA, the CDR3 is TGCGCCAGCAGCTACACCGGACTAGCGGGGACCGGGGAGCTGTTTTTT.

The chain employs TRBV5-1 and TRBJ2-1; 10 nucleotides match TRBD1. The trim removed 5 bases at V and 7 bases at J, leaving 6 bases unmatched. Germline loops: CDR1 SGHRS, CDR2 YFSETQ. CDR3 length equals 14 residues. The CDR3 DNA sequence: TGCGCCAGCAGTTGGACAGGGGGAGAGAATGAGCAGTTCTTC. Its protein is CASSWTGGENEQFF.

This clone has more than one count but fewer than ten. Sequence at one end of the junction differs from germline and may be a read error. The chain couples TRBV29-1 to TRBJ2-7, with 10 bases identical to TRBD1. There are 14 residues in the CDR3. Germline V gene sequence: CDR1 SQVTM, CDR2 ANQGSEA. The CDR3 DNA is TGCAGCGTGGAAGGCGGACAGGGGGGATACGAGCAGTACTTC. Translated: CSVEGGQGGYEQYF.

The DNA of the CDR3 is TGTGCCAGCCGGACAGGGAACACTGAAGCTTTCTTT. Its protein product is CASRTGNTEAFF. The rearrangement joins TRBV27 to TRBJ1-1, with TRBD1 matching over 7 bases. CDR1 and CDR2 from the germline V gene are MNHEY and SMNVEV (reference sequence). V lost 8 bases to trimming and J lost 1 base; unmatched junction nucleotides: 1. The CDR3 spans 12 residues.

The chain uses TRBV6-5 and TRBJ2-7; 7 bases are a match to TRBD2. The germline V gene encodes CDR1 MNHEY and CDR2 SVGAGI. V trimming: 6 bases; J trimming: 11 bases; junction bases outside the gene matches: 7. CDR3 size: 11 residues. CDR3 residues: CASRDGGKEYF. The CDR3 DNA reads as TGTGCCAGCAGAGACGGGGGGAAGGAGTACTTC.